This T cell receptor beta chain was sequenced for a study of T cells in Graves' hyperthyroidism and ophthalmopathy. This clonotype was observed at least ten times. Regions amplified from RNA transcripts were the TCR beta CDR3 regions. RT-PCR in the first round (using the HTBI primer set) targeted the TCR CDR3. MiXCR, applied by TCRdb to the multiplex PCR reads, yields one record per CDR3 protein. This table has hundreds of thousands of distinct CDR3 sequences, under 15% appearing once. The sequencing sample was made of blood. This receptor was obtained from a woman aged 25 to 39 with Graves' hyperthyroidism.

This CDR3 is CASSLTSWDGNEQFF. The CDR3, as DNA: TGCGCCAGCAGCTTGACTAGCTGGGACGGCAATGAGCAGTTCTTC. This chain uses TRBV5-1 with TRBJ2-1; D possibly corresponds to TRBD2 (6 bases). Per the germline V gene, CDR1 is SGHRS and CDR2 is YFSETQ. Trimming stripped 1 base from V and 6 bases from J, with 14 bases between. CDR3 length equals 15 residues. Supplemented by reference TRBV5-1 and TRBJ2-1, the full variable domain reads KAGVTQTPRYLIKTRGQQVTLSCSPISGHRSVSWYQQTPGQGLQFLFEYFSETQRNKGNFPGRFSGRQFSNSRSEMNVSTLELGDSALYLCASSLTSWDGNEQFFGPGTRLTVL.